The text below deals with one T cell receptor (beta chain). Its antigen is not identified. TCRdb's copy holds only in-frame clones and misses some; the assay was immunoSEQ multiplex PCR. The sample includes about 75,000 clones, roughly 85% of them seen just once. This specimen comes from a study of CD4 T cell repertoires in COVID-19. The study, taken as a whole, reports: Several top expanded SARS-CoV-2-reactive clonotypes were shared by two or three memory subsets.

Germline CDR1 and CDR2: LGHNT and FRNRAP. Between the trimmed V and J ends, which lost 6 bases and 2 bases, there was a span of 15 bases. The CDR3 covers 15 residues. The specimen was CD4+ T cells from peripheral blood, collected after recovery from COVID-19. This TCR was sampled from a human donor who had COVID-19. The chain uses TRBV12-5 and TRBJ2-3, with unresolved D. The CDR3 sequence is CASGLGRDVTDTQYF. Written as DNA, the CDR3 is TGTGCTAGTGGCCTAGGAAGAGACGTCACAGATACGCAGTATTTT.